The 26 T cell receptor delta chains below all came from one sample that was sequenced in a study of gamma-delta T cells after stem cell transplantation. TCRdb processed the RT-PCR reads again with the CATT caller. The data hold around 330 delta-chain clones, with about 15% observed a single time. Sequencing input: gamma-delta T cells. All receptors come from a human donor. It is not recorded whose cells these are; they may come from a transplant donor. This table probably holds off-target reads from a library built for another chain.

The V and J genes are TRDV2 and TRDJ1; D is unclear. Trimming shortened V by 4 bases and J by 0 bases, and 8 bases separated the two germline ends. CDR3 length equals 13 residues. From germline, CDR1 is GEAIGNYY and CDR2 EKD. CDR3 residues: CACEHIHTDKLIF. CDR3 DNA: TGTGCCTGTGAACATATTCACACCGATAAACTCATCTTT.

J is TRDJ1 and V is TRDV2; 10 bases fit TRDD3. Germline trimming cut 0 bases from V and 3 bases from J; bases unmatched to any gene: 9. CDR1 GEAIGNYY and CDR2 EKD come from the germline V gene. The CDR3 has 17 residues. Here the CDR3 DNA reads TGTGCCTGTGACACCCTGAGGGGGATACGCGAATCCGATAAACTCATCTTT. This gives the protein CACDTLRGIRESDKLIF.

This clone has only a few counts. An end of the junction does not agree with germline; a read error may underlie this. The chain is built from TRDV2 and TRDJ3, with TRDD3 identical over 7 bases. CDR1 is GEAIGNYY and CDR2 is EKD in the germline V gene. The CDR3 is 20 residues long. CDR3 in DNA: TGTGCCTGTGACACCATGGCTGGGGGGTCCAGCTCCTGGGGCACCCGACAGATGTTTTTC. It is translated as CACDTMAGGSSSWGTRQMFF.

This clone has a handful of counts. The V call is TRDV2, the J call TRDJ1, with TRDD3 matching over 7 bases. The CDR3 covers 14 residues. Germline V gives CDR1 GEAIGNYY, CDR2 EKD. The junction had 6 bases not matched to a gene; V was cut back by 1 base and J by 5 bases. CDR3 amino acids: CACDTLGVDDKLIF. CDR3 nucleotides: TGTGCCTGTGACACTCTGGGGGTTGATGATAAACTCATCTTT.

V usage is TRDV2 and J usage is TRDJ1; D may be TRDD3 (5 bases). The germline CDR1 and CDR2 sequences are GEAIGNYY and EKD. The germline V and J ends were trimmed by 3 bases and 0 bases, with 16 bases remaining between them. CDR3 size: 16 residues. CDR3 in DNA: TGTGCCTGTGACGCCGTAGGTGGGGAGTACACCGATAAACTCATCTTT. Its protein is CACDAVGGEYTDKLIF.

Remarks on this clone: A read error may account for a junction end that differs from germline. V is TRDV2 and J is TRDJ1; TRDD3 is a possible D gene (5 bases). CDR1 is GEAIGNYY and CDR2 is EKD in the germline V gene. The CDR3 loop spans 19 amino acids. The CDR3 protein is CACGTVASRGVGGSDKLIF. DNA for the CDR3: TGTGCCTGTGGCACCGTTGCCTCCCGGGGAGTTGGCGGGTCCGATAAACTCATCTTT.

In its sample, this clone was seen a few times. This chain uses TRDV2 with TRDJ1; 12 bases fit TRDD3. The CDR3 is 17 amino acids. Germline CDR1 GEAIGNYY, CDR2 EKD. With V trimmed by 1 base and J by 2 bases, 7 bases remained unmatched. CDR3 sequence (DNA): TGTGCCTGTGACACGATAGTACTGGGGGATACAACCGATAAACTCATCTTT. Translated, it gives CACDTIVLGDTTDKLIF.

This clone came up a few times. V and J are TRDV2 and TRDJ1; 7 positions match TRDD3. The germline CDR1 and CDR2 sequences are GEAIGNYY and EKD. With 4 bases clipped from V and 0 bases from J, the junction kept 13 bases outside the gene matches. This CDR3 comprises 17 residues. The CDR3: CACDSLTGDFNTDKLIF. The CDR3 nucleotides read TGTGCCTGTGATTCCCTCACTGGGGACTTTAACACCGATAAACTCATCTTT.

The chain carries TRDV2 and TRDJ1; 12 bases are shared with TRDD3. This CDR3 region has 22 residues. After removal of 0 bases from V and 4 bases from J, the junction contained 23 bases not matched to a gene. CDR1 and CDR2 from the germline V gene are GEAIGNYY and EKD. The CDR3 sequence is CACDTVGGQVLGDTSVHDKLIF. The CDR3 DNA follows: TGTGCCTGTGACACCGTGGGAGGTCAAGTACTGGGGGATACATCGGTACACGATAAACTCATCTTT.

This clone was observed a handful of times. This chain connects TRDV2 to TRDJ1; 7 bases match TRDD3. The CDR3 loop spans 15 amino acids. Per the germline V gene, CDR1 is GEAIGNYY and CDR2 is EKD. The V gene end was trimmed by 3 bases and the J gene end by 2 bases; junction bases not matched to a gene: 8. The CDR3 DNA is TGTGCCTGTGACCCCATTACTGGGGTTACCGATAAACTCATCTTT. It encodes CACDPITGVTDKLIF.

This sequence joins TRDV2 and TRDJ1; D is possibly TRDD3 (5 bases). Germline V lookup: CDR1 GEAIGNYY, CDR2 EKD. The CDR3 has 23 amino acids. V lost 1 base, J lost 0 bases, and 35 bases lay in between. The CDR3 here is CACDTVEQSPIRTGRRYTDKLIF. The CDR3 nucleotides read TGTGCCTGTGACACGGTCGAGCAGAGTCCCATTAGGACTGGTCGGCGGTACACCGATAAACTCATCTTT.

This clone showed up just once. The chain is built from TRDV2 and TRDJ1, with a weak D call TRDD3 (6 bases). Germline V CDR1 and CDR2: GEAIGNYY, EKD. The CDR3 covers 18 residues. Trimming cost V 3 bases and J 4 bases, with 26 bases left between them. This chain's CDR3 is CACDSLLLTDGGNDKLIF. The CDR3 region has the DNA TGTGCCTGTGACTCTTTATTGCTTACTGACGGGGGGAACGATAAACTCATCTTT.

The CDR3, as DNA: TGTGCCTGTGACACCTGGGACACCCGACAGATGTTTTTC. It is translated as CACDTWDTRQMFF. This chain joins TRDV2 and TRDJ3; D remains ambiguous. The CDR3 sequence is 13 residues long. V lost 0 bases and J lost 4, with 0 bases in between. Germline assignment: CDR1 GEAIGNYY and CDR2 EKD.

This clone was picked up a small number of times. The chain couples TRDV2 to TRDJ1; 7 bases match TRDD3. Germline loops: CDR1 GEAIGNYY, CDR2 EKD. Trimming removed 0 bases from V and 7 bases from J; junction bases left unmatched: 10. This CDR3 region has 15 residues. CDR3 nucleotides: TGTGCCTGTGACACCTGGGGGACGGCCAAGAGTAAACTCATCTTT. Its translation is CACDTWGTAKSKLIF.

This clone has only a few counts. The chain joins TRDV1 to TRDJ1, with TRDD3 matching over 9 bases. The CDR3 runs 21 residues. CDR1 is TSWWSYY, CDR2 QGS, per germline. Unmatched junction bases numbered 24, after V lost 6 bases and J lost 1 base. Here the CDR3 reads CALGELRGPRGYASRTDKLIF. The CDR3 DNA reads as TGTGCTCTTGGTGAGCTACGGGGTCCCCGGGGATACGCCTCACGCACCGATAAACTCATCTTT.

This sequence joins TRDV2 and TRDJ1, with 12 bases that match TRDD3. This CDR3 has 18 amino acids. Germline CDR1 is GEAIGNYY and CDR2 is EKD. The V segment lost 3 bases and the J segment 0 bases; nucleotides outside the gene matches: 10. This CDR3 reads CACDPLRLGDTNTDKLIF. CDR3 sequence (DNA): TGTGCCTGTGACCCCCTCCGACTGGGGGATACTAACACCGATAAACTCATCTTT.

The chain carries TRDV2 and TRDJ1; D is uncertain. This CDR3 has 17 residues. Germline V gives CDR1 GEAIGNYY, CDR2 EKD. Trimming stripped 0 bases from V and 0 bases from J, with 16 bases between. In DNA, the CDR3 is TGTGCCTGTGACACCCTACTCGCCTCCTCGTACACCGATAAACTCATCTTT. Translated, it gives CACDTLLASSYTDKLIF.

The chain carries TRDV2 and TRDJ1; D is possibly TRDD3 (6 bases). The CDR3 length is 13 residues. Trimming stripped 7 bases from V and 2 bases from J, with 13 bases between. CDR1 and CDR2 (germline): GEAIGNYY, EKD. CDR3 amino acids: CACFRIQTDKLIF. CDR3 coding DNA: TGTGCCTGCTTTCGGATACAGACCGATAAACTCATCTTT.

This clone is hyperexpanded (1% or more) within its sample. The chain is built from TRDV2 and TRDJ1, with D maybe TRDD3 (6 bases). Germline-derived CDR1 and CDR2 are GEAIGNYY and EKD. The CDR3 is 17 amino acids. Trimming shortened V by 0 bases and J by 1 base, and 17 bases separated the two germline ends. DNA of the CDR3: TGTGCCTGTGACACCGTCGTTAGGGGATCCAGCACCGATAAACTCATCTTT. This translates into CACDTVVRGSSTDKLIF.

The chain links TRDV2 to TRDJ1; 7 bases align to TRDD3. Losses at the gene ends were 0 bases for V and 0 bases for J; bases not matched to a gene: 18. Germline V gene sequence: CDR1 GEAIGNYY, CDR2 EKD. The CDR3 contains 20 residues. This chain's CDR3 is CACDTVVPAVLGINTDKLIF. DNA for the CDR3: TGTGCCTGTGACACCGTGGTCCCCGCTGTACTGGGGATTAACACCGATAAACTCATCTTT.

CDR3 nucleotide sequence: TGTGCCTGTGACACCACGGGGCTCTGGGGGAGCCCTTCCTGGGACACCCGACAGATGTTTTTC. It translates to CACDTTGLWGSPSWDTRQMFF. The chain links TRDV2 to TRDJ3, with 8 positions matching TRDD3. This CDR3 has 21 residues. Germline-derived CDR1 and CDR2 are GEAIGNYY and EKD. Unmatched junction bases numbered 13, after V lost 0 bases and J lost 1 base.

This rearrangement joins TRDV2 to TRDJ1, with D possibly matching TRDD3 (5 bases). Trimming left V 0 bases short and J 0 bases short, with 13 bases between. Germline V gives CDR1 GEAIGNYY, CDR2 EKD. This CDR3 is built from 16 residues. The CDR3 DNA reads TGTGCCTGTGACACCTGGGGAACATCCTACACCGATAAACTCATCTTT. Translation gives CACDTWGTSYTDKLIF.

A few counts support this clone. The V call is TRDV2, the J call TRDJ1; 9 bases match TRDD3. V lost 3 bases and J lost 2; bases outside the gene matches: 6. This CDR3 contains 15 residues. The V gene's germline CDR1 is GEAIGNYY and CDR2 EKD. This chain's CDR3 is CACDGLGIRTDKLIF. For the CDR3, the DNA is TGTGCCTGTGACGGACTGGGGATACGGACCGATAAACTCATCTTT.

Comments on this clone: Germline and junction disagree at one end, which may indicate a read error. CDR3 sequence reads: CAYDTLGATPSLAAQLFF. Written as DNA, the CDR3 is TGTGCCTATGACACTCTGGGGGCCACCCCCTCTTTGGCAGCACAACTCTTCTTT. This chain connects TRDV2 to TRDJ1, with 7 bases fitting TRDD3. The J call is uncertain, as TRDJ2 better fits the DNA end. CDR3 size: 18 residues. The germline gives CDR1 GEAIGNYY, CDR2 EKD.

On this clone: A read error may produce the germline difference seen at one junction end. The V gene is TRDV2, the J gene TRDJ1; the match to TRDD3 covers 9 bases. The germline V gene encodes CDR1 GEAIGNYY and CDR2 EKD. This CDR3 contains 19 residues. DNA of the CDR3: TGTGCCTTTGACACCGTTAGCCTGGGGGATCGGGAGGACACCGATAAACTCATCTTT. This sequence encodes CAFDTVSLGDREDTDKLIF.

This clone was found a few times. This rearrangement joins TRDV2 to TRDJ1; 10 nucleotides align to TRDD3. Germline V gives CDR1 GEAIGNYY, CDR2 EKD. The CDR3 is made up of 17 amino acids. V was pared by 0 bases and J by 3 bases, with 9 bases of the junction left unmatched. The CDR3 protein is CACDTLQQLGDPDKLIF. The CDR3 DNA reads TGTGCCTGTGACACCCTCCAGCAACTGGGGGATCCCGATAAACTCATCTTT.